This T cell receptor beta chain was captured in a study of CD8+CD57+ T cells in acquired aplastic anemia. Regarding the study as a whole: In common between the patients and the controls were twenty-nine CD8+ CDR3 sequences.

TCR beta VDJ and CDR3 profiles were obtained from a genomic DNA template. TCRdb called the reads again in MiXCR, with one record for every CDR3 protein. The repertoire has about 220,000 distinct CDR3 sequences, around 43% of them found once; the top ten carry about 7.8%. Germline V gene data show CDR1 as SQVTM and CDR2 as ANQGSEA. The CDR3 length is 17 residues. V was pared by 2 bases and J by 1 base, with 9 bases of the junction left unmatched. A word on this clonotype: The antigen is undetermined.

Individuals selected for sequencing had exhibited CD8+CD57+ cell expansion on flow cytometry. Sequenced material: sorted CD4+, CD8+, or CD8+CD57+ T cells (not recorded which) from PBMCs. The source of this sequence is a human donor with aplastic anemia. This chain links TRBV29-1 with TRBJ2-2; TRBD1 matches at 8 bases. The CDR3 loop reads CSVELPEDRENTGELFF. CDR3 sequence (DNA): TGCAGCGTTGAACTGCCAGAGGACAGGGAGAACACCGGGGAGCTGTTTTTT.